A selection of T cell receptor beta chains follows, all from one sample in a study of blood T cell repertoires in COVID-19. Profiling relied on immunoSEQ multiplex PCR, and the TCRdb table lists in-frame clones only, not all of them. This table has approximately 85,000 clones, about nine tenths appearing once. The sequenced sample was peripheral blood. The receptors come from a woman aged 50 to 60 with active or convalescent COVID-19. Each CDR3 is given with its conserved first and last residue. Each record gives: CDR3 protein, J gene, V gene.

CDR3 protein: CASSLATEKFF
J gene: TRBJ2-1
V gene: TRBV12-3/TRBV12-4

CDR3 protein: CASSQVDSNYGYTF
J gene: TRBJ1-2
V gene: TRBV14

CDR3 protein: CASSPSGGRDTQYF
J gene: TRBJ2-3
V gene: TRBV4-2

CDR3 protein: CASSQDNTEAFF
J gene: TRBJ1-1
V gene: TRBV7-3

CDR3 protein: CASSPTGMAKNIQYF
J gene: TRBJ2-4
V gene: TRBV6-4

CDR3 protein: CASSYSRTGSPYEQYF
J gene: TRBJ2-7
V gene: TRBV6-2/TRBV6-3

CDR3 protein: CATSDLHQYPGTTEAFF
J gene: TRBJ1-1
V gene: TRBV24-1

CDR3 protein: CASRGLLSNQPQHF
J gene: TRBJ1-5
V gene: TRBV6-5

CDR3 protein: CASSLVRSEKLFF
J gene: TRBJ1-4
V gene: TRBV7-2

CDR3 protein: CASSLDRGHEQYF
J gene: TRBJ2-7
V gene: TRBV12-3/TRBV12-4

CDR3 protein: CASTGTGDYNEQFF
J gene: TRBJ2-1
V gene: TRBV2

CDR3 protein: CASSVGIGGDQPQHF
J gene: TRBJ1-5
V gene: TRBV9

CDR3 protein: CASRTSGSTEQYF
J gene: TRBJ2-7
V gene: TRBV6-5

CDR3 protein: CASRAKKIGELFF
J gene: TRBJ2-2
V gene: TRBV7-3

CDR3 protein: CASSQEEAGNEKLFF
J gene: TRBJ1-4
V gene: TRBV4-3

CDR3 protein: CASSLGQGAAGNTIYF
J gene: TRBJ1-3
V gene: TRBV11-2

CDR3 protein: CASSQDDRGDGYTF
J gene: TRBJ1-2
V gene: TRBV4-1

CDR3 protein: CASSYGQAWGGYTF
J gene: TRBJ1-2
V gene: TRBV6-5

CDR3 protein: CASSEGGQDGYTF
J gene: TRBJ1-2
V gene: TRBV10-2

CDR3 protein: CASGPDPGGQPQHF
J gene: TRBJ1-5
V gene: TRBV12-5

CDR3 protein: CASSRGQAQPQHF
J gene: TRBJ1-5
V gene: TRBV14

CDR3 protein: CASNLGRGTEAFF
J gene: TRBJ1-1
V gene: TRBV19

CDR3 protein: CASSLWERETQYF
J gene: TRBJ2-5
V gene: TRBV27

CDR3 protein: CAWRRLGELDSPLHF
J gene: TRBJ1-6
V gene: TRBV30

CDR3 protein: CASRVSGGTYNEQFF
J gene: TRBJ2-1
V gene: TRBV6-5

CDR3 protein: CASSQVGGVSSPLHF
J gene: TRBJ1-6
V gene: TRBV3-1/TRBV3-2

CDR3 protein: CASSLSDTEAFF
J gene: TRBJ1-1
V gene: TRBV7-8

CDR3 protein: CASSLWGQGGLQETQYF
J gene: TRBJ2-5
V gene: TRBV7-9

CDR3 protein: CASSEPGVTVNEKLFF
J gene: TRBJ1-4
V gene: TRBV25-1

CDR3 protein: CSVDQKRESSGYTF
J gene: TRBJ1-2
V gene: TRBV29-1

CDR3 protein: CASSHAGNGYTF
J gene: TRBJ1-2
V gene: TRBV4-3

CDR3 protein: CASSTYPGAQGLVSYGYTF
J gene: TRBJ1-2
V gene: TRBV6-4

CDR3 protein: CASSQVGQRREAFF
J gene: TRBJ1-1
V gene: TRBV4-3

CDR3 protein: CASSQVAPSGGFSTGELFF
J gene: TRBJ2-2
V gene: TRBV3-1/TRBV3-2

CDR3 protein: CASSKQGDQYF
J gene: TRBJ2-5
V gene: TRBV6-6

CDR3 protein: CASSQYRDRDEKLFF
J gene: TRBJ1-4
V gene: TRBV4-3

CDR3 protein: CASSLARVTSTDTQYF
J gene: TRBJ2-3
V gene: TRBV5-6

CDR3 protein: CASGLIYSGNDYGYTF
J gene: TRBJ1-2
V gene: TRBV12-5

CDR3 protein: CSVTGEGFYGYTF
J gene: TRBJ1-2
V gene: TRBV29-1

CDR3 protein: CASSYRQGAVYEQYF
J gene: TRBJ2-7
V gene: TRBV6-2/TRBV6-3

CDR3 protein: CASSLGGVGTEAFF
J gene: TRBJ1-1
V gene: TRBV7-8

CDR3 protein: CASSRMAYGYTF
J gene: TRBJ1-2
V gene: TRBV7-2

CDR3 protein: CASSETGGETEAFF
J gene: TRBJ1-1
V gene: TRBV6-1

CDR3 protein: CASSPGLAGQEQFF
J gene: TRBJ2-1
V gene: TRBV19

CDR3 protein: CASSGGQGADGYTF
J gene: TRBJ1-2
V gene: TRBV27

CDR3 protein: CASSRETGTSGGSDTQYF
J gene: TRBJ2-3
V gene: TRBV7-8

CDR3 protein: CASSAKSGDTQYF
J gene: TRBJ2-3
V gene: TRBV7-2

CDR3 protein: CASSPGSFYNEQFF
J gene: TRBJ2-1
V gene: TRBV18

CDR3 protein: CASSDAEYRDEQYF
J gene: TRBJ2-7
V gene: TRBV6-4

CDR3 protein: CASSFKPGPNYGYTF
J gene: TRBJ1-2
V gene: TRBV3-1/TRBV3-2

CDR3 protein: CASSESGDKNIQYF
J gene: TRBJ2-4
V gene: TRBV25-1

CDR3 protein: CASSQQNRDTAFADTQYF
J gene: TRBJ2-3
V gene: TRBV4-2

CDR3 protein: CASGRQAPQYF
J gene: TRBJ2-7
V gene: TRBV12-3/TRBV12-4

CDR3 protein: CASNQYGGGMNTEAFF
J gene: TRBJ1-1
V gene: TRBV19